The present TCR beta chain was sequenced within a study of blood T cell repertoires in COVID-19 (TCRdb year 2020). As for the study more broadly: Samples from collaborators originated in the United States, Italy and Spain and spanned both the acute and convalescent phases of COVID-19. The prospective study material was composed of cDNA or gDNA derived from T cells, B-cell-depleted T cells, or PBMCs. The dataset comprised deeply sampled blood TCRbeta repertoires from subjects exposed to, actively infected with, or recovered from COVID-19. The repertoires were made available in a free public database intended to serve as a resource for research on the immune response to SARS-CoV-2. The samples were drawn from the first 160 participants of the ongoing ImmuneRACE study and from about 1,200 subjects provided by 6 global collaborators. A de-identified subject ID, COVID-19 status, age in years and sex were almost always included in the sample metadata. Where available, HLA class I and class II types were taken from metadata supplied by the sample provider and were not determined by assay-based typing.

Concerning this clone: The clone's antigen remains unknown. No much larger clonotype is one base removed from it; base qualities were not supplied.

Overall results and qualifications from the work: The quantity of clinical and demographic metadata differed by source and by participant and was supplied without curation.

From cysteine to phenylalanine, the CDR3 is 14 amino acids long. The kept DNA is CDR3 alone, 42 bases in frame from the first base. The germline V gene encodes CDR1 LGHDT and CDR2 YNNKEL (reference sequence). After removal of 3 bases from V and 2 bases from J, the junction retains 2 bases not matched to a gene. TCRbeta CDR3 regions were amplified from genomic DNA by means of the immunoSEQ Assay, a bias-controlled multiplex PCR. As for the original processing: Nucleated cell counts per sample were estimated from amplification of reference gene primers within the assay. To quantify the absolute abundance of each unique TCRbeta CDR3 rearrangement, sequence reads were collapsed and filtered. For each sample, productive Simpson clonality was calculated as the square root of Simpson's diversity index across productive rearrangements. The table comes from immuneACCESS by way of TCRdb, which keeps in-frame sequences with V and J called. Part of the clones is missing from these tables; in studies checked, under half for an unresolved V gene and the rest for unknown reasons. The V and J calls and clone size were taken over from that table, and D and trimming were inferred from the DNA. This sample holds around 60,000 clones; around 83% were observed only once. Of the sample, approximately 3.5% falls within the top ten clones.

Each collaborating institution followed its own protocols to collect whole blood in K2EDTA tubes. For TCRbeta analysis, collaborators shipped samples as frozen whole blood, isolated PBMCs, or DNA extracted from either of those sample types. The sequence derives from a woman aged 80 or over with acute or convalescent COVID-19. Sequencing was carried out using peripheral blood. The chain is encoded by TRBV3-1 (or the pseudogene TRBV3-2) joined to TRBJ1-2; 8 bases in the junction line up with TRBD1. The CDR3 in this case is CASSHRQGNYGYTF. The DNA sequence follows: TGTGCCAGCAGCCACAGACAGGGGAACTATGGCTACACCTTC.